Detailed here is one T cell receptor (beta chain). In assigning cohorts, the study relied on participant-reported clinical history. Between the trimmed V and J ends, which lost 5 bases and 2 bases, there was a span of 8 bases. In germline, CDR1 is SGHTA, CDR2 FQGTGA. The CDR3 contains 13 residues. Profiled with immunoSEQ multiplex PCR; TCRdb holds only in-frame clones, not every one. The sample carries a few hundred thousand clones, 70% to 85% recorded once. This sample stems from a study of blood T cell repertoires in COVID-19. Overall study context: Italy, Spain and the United States were the sources of the convalescent and acute COVID-19 samples.

The receptor was isolated from a woman aged 35 to 49 with acute COVID-19. Sequences were obtained from PBMCs or T cells enriched from blood (not recorded which). The chain links TRBV7-3 to TRBJ2-3; no reliable D call. The CDR3 here is CASSRAATDTQYF. The CDR3 coding sequence is TGTGCCAGCAGCCGAGCCGCCACAGATACGCAGTATTTT.